Listed below are T cell receptor beta chains from one sample, sequenced in a study of Graves' ophthalmopathy and Graves' hyperthyroidism. TCRdb redid the calling of the multiplex PCR reads with MiXCR, one entry per CDR3 protein. The profile covers around 1,000,000 distinct CDR3 sequences, with 35% to 40% appearing a single time and approximately 10% taken by the ten largest. The sequenced sample was peripheral blood or thyroid tissue (not recorded which). The receptor set was obtained from an adult man with Graves' hyperthyroidism. Both conserved end residues are part of each CDR3. A D gene is named only where the DNA matches it firmly. Expanded clones get a size class; other rows say once, few or many, or leave the size out.

TGTGCCAGCAGCGTAGAGGCGGGACTAATGAACACTGAAGCTTTCTTT	CASSVEAGLMNTEAFF	TRBJ1-1	NA	16	many	TRBV9
TGCAGCTTGGGGACAGGGGGGTACACTGAAGCTTTCTTT	CSLGTGGYTEAFF	TRBJ1-1	TRBD1	13	NA	TRBV29-1
TGTGCCAGCATCCTTTCCCGTCGGAGCCCCGGGGAGCTGTTTTTT	CASILSRRSPGELFF	TRBJ2-2	NA	15	few	TRBV12-3/TRBV12-4
TGTGCCAGCAGCCGAGCGACAGGGCAAATCTCGCCCCTCCACTTT	CASSRATGQISPLHF	TRBJ1-6	TRBD1	15	NA	TRBV7-7
TGCAGTGCTAGCTTAGAGGACCCGCCCGACAATCAGCCCCAGCATTTT	CSASLEDPPDNQPQHF	TRBJ1-5	NA	16	few	TRBV20-1
TGTGCCAGCATCGAAGGAAGGGGGCAAGAGACCCAGTACTTC	CASIEGRGQETQYF	TRBJ2-5	NA	14	NA	TRBV7-8
TGCGCCAGCAGCCAGGGGCTAGCGGGGTCCTACGAGCAGTACTTC	CASSQGLAGSYEQYF	TRBJ2-7	TRBD2	15	many	TRBV4-3
TGTGCCAGCAGCCCCGGGCCACTAGCGGGGGGTTACGAGCAGTACTTC	CASSPGPLAGGYEQYF	TRBJ2-7	TRBD2	16	NA	TRBV7-2
TGTGCCAGTAGTATCCGCTCCCGGGCGGAGACCCAGTACTTC	CASSIRSRAETQYF	TRBJ2-5	NA	14	many	TRBV19
TGCGCCAGCAGCGGGGGACGAAGAGGTAACACTGAAGCTTTCTTT	CASSGGRRGNTEAFF	TRBJ1-1	NA	15	many	TRBV5-1
TGTGCCACCAAACCCGCCGGGGCGACGGAGACCCAGTACTTC	CATKPAGATETQYF	TRBJ2-5	NA	14	many	TRBV10-3
TGCGCCAGCAGCCGAGAAGTGCGAAGCCAAGAGACCCAGTACTTC	CASSREVRSQETQYF	TRBJ2-5	NA	15	NA	TRBV5-1
TGTGCCAGTAGTGGTGACAGGGGCACCGGGGAGCTGTTTTTT	CASSGDRGTGELFF	TRBJ2-2	TRBD1	14	many	TRBV19
TGCAGTGCTAGAAGCGCTACAGGGGCGGAAGCTTTCTTT	CSARSATGAEAFF	TRBJ1-1	TRBD1	13	many	TRBV20-1
TGTGCCAGCAGTTTATTCGGGCCTGAAGCTTTCTTT	CASSLFGPEAFF	TRBJ1-1	NA	12	many	TRBV12-3/TRBV12-4
TGTGCCAGTGCTAGGAGGGGGGGCACAGATACGCAGTATTTT	CASARRGGTDTQYF	TRBJ2-3	NA	14	NA	TRBV2
TGTGCCAGCAGTTTCCGGGCGGGGCAGCCCCAGCATTTT	CASSFRAGQPQHF	TRBJ1-5	NA	13	few	TRBV7-2
TGTGCCAGCAGCTGGGACAGATGGAACACCGGGGAGCTGTTTTTT	CASSWDRWNTGELFF	TRBJ2-2	TRBD1	15	few	TRBV7-2
TGTGCCAGCAGTGGAGGGGACAGGGAGTATTCACCCCTCCACTTT	CASSGGDREYSPLHF	TRBJ1-6	TRBD1	15	NA	TRBV25-1
TGTGCCAGCAGTAGAAAGATAGACAGGGTGGATGAAAAACTGTTTTTT	CASSRKIDRVDEKLFF	TRBJ1-4	TRBD1	16	NA	TRBV7-9